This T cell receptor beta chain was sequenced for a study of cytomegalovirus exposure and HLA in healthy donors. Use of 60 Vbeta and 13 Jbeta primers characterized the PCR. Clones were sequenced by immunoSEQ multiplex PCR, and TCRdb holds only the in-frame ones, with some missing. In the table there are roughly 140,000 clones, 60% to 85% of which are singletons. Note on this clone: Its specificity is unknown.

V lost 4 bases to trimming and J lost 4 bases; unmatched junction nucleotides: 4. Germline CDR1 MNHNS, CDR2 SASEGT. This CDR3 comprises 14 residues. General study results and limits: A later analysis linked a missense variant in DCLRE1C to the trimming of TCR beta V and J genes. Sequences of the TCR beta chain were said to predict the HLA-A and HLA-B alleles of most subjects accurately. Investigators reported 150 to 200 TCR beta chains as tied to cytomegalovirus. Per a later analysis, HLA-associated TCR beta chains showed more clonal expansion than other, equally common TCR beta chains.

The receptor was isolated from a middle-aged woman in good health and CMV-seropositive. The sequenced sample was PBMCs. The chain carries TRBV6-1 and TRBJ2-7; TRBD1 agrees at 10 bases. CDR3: CASSAPGQGYEQYF. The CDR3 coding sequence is TGTGCCAGCAGTGCTCCGGGACAGGGGTACGAGCAGTACTTC.